This T cell receptor (beta chain) was sequenced in a study of regulatory T cells in long-lasting Graves disease. Time point specified: newly diagnosed GD, antithyroid drugs for less than 3 months. Following extraction of RNA from PBMCs, that RNA was used to make the TCR library. This clonotype was seen repeatedly, ten times or more. The antigen remains undetermined. The CDR3 length is 12 residues. Trimming took off 8 bases at V and 7 bases at J, with 14 bases between the two ends. The study's findings and limits: Persistent cases favored TRBV28, TRBJ1-2 and TRBJ2-5.

Both iRepertoire HTBI primers and Arm-PCR of CDR3 regions were used to build the TCR beta libraries. TCRdb fed the multiplex PCR reads into MiXCR, producing one record per CDR3 protein. The repertoire holds about 220,000 distinct CDR3 sequences, less than 20% seen once, with around 11% in the top ten. The sample was also reused in another study, on T cells in Graves' hyperthyroidism and ophthalmopathy. As that report states: Stable hyperthyroidism: no ophthalmopathy progression over 18 months of follow-up. The model predicted ophthalmopathy a median around 6.5 months before onset.

The specimen comprised peripheral blood mononuclear cells (PBMCs), sampled at new diagnosis, from a patient treated with antithyroid drugs. The V call is TRBV12-3 or TRBV12-4, the J call TRBJ1-1; D is possibly TRBD1 (5 bases). The TCR sequence derives from a woman aged 25 to 39 with Graves disease. CDR3 residues: CASAWSQGEAFF. The CDR3 nucleotides read TGTGCCAGCGCCTGGTCCCAGGGTGAAGCTTTCTTT.